The source of this TCR beta chain is a study of blood T cell repertoires in COVID-19 (dated by TCRdb to 2020 to 2021). At the level of the whole study: Collaborator samples came from the United States, Italy and Spain and covered acute and convalescent phases of COVID-19. The material from the prospective study consisted of cDNA or gDNA derived from T cells, B-cell-depleted T cells, or PBMCs. Deeply sampled blood TCRbeta repertoires from subjects exposed to, actively infected with, or recovered from COVID-19 were included in the dataset. The repertoires were released in a freely available public database intended as a resource for research on the immune response to SARS-CoV-2. The samples were drawn from the first 160 participants of the ongoing ImmuneRACE study and from 1,254 subjects provided by 6 global collaborators. Sample metadata almost always included a de-identified subject ID, COVID-19 status, age in years and sex. Where available, HLA class I and class II types were taken from metadata supplied by the sample provider and were not determined by assay-based typing.

Collaborating institutions collected whole blood in K2EDTA tubes following their own protocols. For TCRbeta analysis, collaborator samples were shipped as frozen whole blood, as isolated PBMCs, or as DNA extracted from either sample type. Comment on this clone: There is no known antigen for this receptor. Per-nucleotide qualities are absent, and no much larger clonotype sits a single base away.

The research as a whole found: How much clinical and demographic metadata was included differed by source and by participant, and the metadata was provided uncurated.

TCRbeta CDR3 regions were amplified from genomic DNA by means of the immunoSEQ Assay, a bias-controlled multiplex PCR. In the authors' own workflow: Nucleated cell counts per sample were estimated from amplification of reference gene primers within the assay. To quantify the absolute abundance of each unique TCRbeta CDR3 rearrangement, sequence reads were collapsed and filtered. For each sample, productive Simpson clonality was calculated as the square root of Simpson's diversity index across productive rearrangements. The immuneACCESS repertoire file appears here via TCRdb, limited to in-frame rearrangements. These files lack a portion of the clones; in checked studies, under half of the deficit traces to unresolved V genes, and the cause of the others is not known. V and J calls and clone size follow that table, whereas D and trimming were derived from the DNA. The sample yields about 90,000 clones; around 94% were counted once. The leading ten clones occupy about 5.9% of the sample.

The germline V gene (reference sequence) supplies CDR1 GTSNPN and CDR2 SVGIG. The CDR3 measures 17 amino acids from cysteine to phenylalanine. The kept DNA is CDR3 alone, 51 bases in frame from the first base. The germline V end is reduced by 5 bases and the J end by 4 bases; junction bases left unmatched: 11. The chain links TRBV30 with TRBJ2-3, with TRBD2 matching 14 junction bases. Specimen: peripheral blood. The source is a woman aged 55-70 years with active COVID-19. The nucleotides read TGTGCCTGGGACAGACTGGGACTAGCGGGAGCCGCAGATACGCAGTATTTT. It is translated as CAWDRLGLAGAADTQYF.